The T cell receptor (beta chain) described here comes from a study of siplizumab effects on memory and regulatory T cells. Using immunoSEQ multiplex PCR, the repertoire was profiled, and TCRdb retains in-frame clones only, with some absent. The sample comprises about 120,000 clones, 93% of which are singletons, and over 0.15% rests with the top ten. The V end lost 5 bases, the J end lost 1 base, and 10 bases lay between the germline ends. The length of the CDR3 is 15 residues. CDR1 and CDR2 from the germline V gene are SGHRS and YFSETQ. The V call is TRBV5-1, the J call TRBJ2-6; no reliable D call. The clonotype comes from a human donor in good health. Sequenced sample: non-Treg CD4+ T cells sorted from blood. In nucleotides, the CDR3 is TGCGCCAGCAGATTATGGGCATCTGGGGCCAACGTCCTGACTTTC. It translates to CASRLWASGANVLTF.